The entry that follows covers one T cell receptor (beta chain) sequence. No antigen is known for it. TCRdb fed the 5' RACE reads into MiXCR, producing one record per CDR3 protein. The sample contains about 220,000 distinct CDR3 sequences, about 7.3% of which appear only once. Germline V gene sequence: CDR1 MNHEY, CDR2 SMNVEV (reference sequence). V gave up 3 bases and J gave up 6 bases, with 15 bases separating them. The CDR3 loop spans 15 amino acids. This sample is drawn from a study of CD8 T cells in ankylosing spondylitis. General study findings and limits: A motif in TCR beta, a set of eight highly homologous variants, appeared characteristic of ankylosing spondylitis blood. Prior work had noted some motif variants in reactive arthritis blood and synovial fluid. The authors found the disease-linked clones to be CD8+ and relatively rare in peripheral blood. Enrichment of disease-linked clones was reportedly significant in matched ankylosing spondylitis synovial fluid.

J is TRBJ1-5 and V is TRBV27; D gene unclear. What was sequenced was blood, either unsorted or a sorted T cell fraction (not recorded which). The sequence came from a male donor with ankylosing spondylitis. The chain's CDR3 is CASSLLGREGQPQHF. In nucleotides, the CDR3 is TGTGCCAGCAGTTTGTTAGGGAGGGAAGGTCAGCCCCAGCATTTT.